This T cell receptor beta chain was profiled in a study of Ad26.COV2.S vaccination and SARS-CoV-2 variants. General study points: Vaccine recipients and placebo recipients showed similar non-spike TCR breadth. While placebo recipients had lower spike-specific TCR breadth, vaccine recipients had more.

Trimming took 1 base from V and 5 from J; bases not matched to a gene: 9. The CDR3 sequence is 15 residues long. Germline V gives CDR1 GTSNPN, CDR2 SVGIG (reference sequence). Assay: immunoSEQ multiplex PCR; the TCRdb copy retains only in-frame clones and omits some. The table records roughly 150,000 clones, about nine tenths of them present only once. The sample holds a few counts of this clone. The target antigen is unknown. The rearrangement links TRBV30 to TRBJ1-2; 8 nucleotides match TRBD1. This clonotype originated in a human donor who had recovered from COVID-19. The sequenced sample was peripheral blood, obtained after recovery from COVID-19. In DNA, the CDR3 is TGTGCCTGGAGTGACGGGACAGGTAAAGCTTATGGCTACACCTTC. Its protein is CAWSDGTGKAYGYTF.